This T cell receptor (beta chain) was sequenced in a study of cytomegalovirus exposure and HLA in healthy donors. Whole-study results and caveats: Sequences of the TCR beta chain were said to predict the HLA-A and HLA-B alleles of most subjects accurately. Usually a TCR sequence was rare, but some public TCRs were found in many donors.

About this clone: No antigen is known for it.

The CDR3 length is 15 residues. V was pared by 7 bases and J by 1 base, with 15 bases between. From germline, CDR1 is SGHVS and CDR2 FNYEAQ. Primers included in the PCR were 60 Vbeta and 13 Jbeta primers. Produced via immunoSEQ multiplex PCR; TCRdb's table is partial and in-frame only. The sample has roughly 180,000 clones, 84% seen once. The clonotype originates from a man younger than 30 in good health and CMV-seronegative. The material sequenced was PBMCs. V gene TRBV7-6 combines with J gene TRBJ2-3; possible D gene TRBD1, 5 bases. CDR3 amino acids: CASTPVQGRTDTQYF. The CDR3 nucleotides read TGTGCCAGCACTCCTGTCCAGGGCCGCACAGATACGCAGTATTTT. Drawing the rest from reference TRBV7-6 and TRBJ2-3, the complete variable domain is GAGVSQSPRYKVTKRGQDVALRCDPISGHVSLYWYRQALGQGPEFLTYFNYEAQQDKSGLPNDRFSAERPEGSISTLTIQRTEQRDSAMYRCASTPVQGRTDTQYFGPGTRLTVL.